This TCR beta chain was recovered during a study of vaccination and CD4 T cells after COVID-19. General study results and limits: Looking at convalescent patients, 304 of their 307 vaccine-specific clones were spike mono-reactive.

V lost 6 bases, J lost 5 bases, and 16 bases lay in between. Germline V CDR1 and CDR2: DFQATT, SNEGSKA (reference sequence). This CDR3 contains 13 residues. The treatment was: approximately 11-day PBMC culture with coronavirus spike peptide pools or control peptides (ViraFEST assay). To note about this clonotype: What it recognizes is unknown.

Cultured CD4+ T-cell DNA underwent Oncomine TCR Beta short-read sequencing. TCRdb recomputed calls from the PCR reads with MiXCR, one row per CDR3 protein. Counted here are more than 12,000 distinct CDR3 sequences, around 73% occurring once; the ten biggest clones make up 11%. The chain links TRBV20-1 to TRBJ1-2; weak D call: TRBD1 (5 bases). Source material: CD4+ T cells from blood, cultured in vitro. This TCR was recovered from a human donor who had recovered from COVID-19. The CDR3 region has the DNA TGCAGTGCCCGCGGAGGGGCACAGTATGGCTACACCTTC. Translated, it gives CSARGGAQYGYTF.